This TCR beta chain emerged from a study of T cells in Graves' hyperthyroidism and ophthalmopathy. Germline V gives CDR1 SGHTA, CDR2 FQGNSA. The V end lost 6 bases, the J end lost 5 bases, and 14 bases lay between the germline ends. There are 15 residues in the CDR3. Amplified TCR beta CDR3 regions came from RNA transcripts. Primed by the HTBI set, a first-round RT-PCR was run on the TCR CDR3. One entry per CDR3 protein, called by TCRdb with MiXCR from the multiplex PCR reads. Of about 590,000 distinct CDR3 sequences in the sample, approximately 15% were seen once. Exclusion of patients followed from uncontrolled infection, other autoimmune disease, pregnancy or lactation. This clonotype has only a few counts.

The sequence was obtained from a woman in her thirties with Graves' hyperthyroidism. The V call is TRBV7-2, the J call TRBJ1-6, with unresolved D. The specimen was blood. The CDR3 protein is CASRPKGLNNSPLHF. The CDR3 DNA follows: TGTGCCAGCAGGCCGAAAGGACTCAATAATTCACCCCTCCACTTT.